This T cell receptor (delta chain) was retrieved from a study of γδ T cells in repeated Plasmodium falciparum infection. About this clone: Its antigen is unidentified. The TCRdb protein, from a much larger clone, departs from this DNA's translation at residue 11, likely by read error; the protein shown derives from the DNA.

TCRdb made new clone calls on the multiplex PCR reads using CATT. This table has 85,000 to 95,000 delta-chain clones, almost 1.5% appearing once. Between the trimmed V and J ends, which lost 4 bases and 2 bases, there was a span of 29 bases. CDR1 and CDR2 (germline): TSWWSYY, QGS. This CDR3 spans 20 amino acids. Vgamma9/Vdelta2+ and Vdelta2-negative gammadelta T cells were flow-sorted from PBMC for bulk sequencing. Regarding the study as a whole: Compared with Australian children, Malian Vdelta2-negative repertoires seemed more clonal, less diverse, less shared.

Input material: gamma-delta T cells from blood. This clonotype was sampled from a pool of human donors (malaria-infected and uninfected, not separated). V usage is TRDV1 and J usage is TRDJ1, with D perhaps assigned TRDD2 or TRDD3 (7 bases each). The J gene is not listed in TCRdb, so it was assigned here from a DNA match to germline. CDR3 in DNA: TGTGCTCTTGGGGGGTCCTTTTTCCTACTCAAGGGGATAGTAACCGATAAACTCATCTTT. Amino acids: CALGGSFFLLKGIVTDKLIF.